This TCR beta chain was found in a study of molecular identifiers for immune sequencing clone quantification. Study-wide background: Four of five splits of RNA from about 19,000 or 110,000 naive CD8 cells were sequenced in replicates.

TCRdb re-called the PCR reads with MiXCR, one entry per CDR3 protein. The sample comprises around 300,000 distinct CDR3 sequences, roughly a quarter of which are singletons, and roughly 0.7% rests with the top ten. This receptor was identified in a human donor in good health. Some libraries in this study had Jurkat cell RNA spiked in. The sample was naive CD8+ T cells from blood, with Jurkat cell RNA spiked in. Subset of the sample: FACS-sorted CD8+CD4-CCR7+CD45RA+ naive T cells.

The CDR3 reads CASSSRTSGRLFGELFF. DNA for the CDR3: TGTGCCAGCAGCTCCAGGACTAGCGGGAGACTTTTTGGGGAGCTGTTTTTT. The rearrangement links TRBV7-2 to TRBJ2-2, with 13 bases identical to TRBD2. V gave up 4 bases and J gave up 8 bases; unmatched junction bases: 10. CDR3 length: 17 amino acids. The germline gives CDR1 SGHTA, CDR2 FQGNSA.